These 22 T cell receptor beta chains share one sample of origin, sequenced in a study of memory CD8 T cells in hepatitis C reinfection (dated by TCRdb to 2016 to 2017). The time point label, as the study defines it: pre-reinfection, 55 to 20 weeks before reinfection detection. Sorted cells were sequenced directly ex vivo, with no in vitro expansion before TCR sequencing. The method was the immunoSEQ multiplex PCR assay. TCRdb took this table from immuneACCESS and kept in-frame rearrangements with V and J called. Such tables lack part of the clones; where checked against another copy, unresolved V genes explain under half of the gap, and the rest is unexplained. This sample is represented by 45,000 to 55,000 clones; about nine tenths of them were singletons. 1% of the sample belongs to the ten largest clones. Sequencing was carried out using naive CD8+ T cells sorted from blood. The label giving this sample's cell subset or site can be read as: total naive CD8+CD45RO- T cells. These receptors came from a man aged 18 to 30 with hepatitis C virus infection.

This rearrangement joins TRBV6-5 to TRBJ2-3; TRBD2 matches 10 bases. Germline trimming cut 2 bases from V and 5 bases from J; bases unmatched to any gene: 7. This CDR3 comprises 16 residues. In germline, CDR1 is MNHEY, CDR2 SVGAGI. Here the CDR3 DNA reads TGTGCCAGCAGTTACGGTCTAGCGGGAGTTATAGATACGCAGTATTTT. Encoded protein: CASSYGLAGVIDTQYF.

The chain employs TRBV13 and TRBJ2-5; TRBD1 aligns across 7 bases. The germline gives CDR1 PRHDT, CDR2 FYEKMQ (reference sequence). The J segment lost 2 bases and the V segment lost 1 base, leaving 4 bases of the junction unmatched. The CDR3 runs 15 residues. The CDR3 sequence is CASSLADRVQETQYF. In DNA form, the CDR3 reads TGTGCCAGCAGCTTAGCAGACAGGGTACAAGAGACCCAGTACTTC.

J is TRBJ2-3 and V is TRBV28, with D possibly being TRBD1 (6 bases). Germline V gives CDR1 MDHEN, CDR2 SYDVKM. This CDR3 has 15 residues. V lost 6 bases and J lost 0, with 13 bases in between. CDR3 in amino acids: CASSPGESSTDTQYF. Written as DNA, the CDR3 is TGTGCCAGCAGCCCAGGGGAATCTAGCACAGATACGCAGTATTTT.

The chain couples TRBV4-2 to TRBJ2-7; tentatively, D is TRBD2 (6 bases). Germline values: CDR1 LGHNA, CDR2 YNFKEQ. CDR3 size: 16 residues. Trimming took 0 bases from V and 2 from J, leaving 14 bases between them. CDR3 protein: CASSQEGSGGPYEQYF. CDR3 nucleotides: TGTGCCAGCAGCCAAGAGGGTAGTGGAGGGCCCTACGAGCAGTACTTC.

V and J are TRBV6-5 and TRBJ2-3; TRBD2 agrees at 14 bases. The V segment lost 6 bases and the J segment 4 bases; nucleotides outside the gene matches: 3. Germline V CDR1 and CDR2: MNHEY, SVGAGI. The CDR3 sequence is 15 residues long. The CDR3 spells CASSATSGGADTQYF. CDR3 coding DNA: TGTGCCAGCAGCGCGACTAGCGGGGGGGCAGATACGCAGTATTTT.

The gene calls are TRBV6-1 and TRBJ1-2, with TRBD1 identical over 7 bases. This CDR3 spans 15 amino acids. Germline CDR1 is MNHNS and CDR2 is SASEGT. Losses at the gene ends were 7 bases for V and 6 bases for J; bases not matched to a gene: 14. The CDR3 loop reads CASNIIPGGVDGYTF. CDR3 in DNA: TGTGCCAGCAACATCATCCCAGGGGGTGTTGATGGCTACACCTTC.

The V gene is TRBV6-5, the J gene TRBJ1-5, with D uncertain. The V and J ends lost 6 bases and 2 bases respectively, with 8 bases between them. The CDR3 loop spans 13 amino acids. The V gene's germline CDR1 is MNHEY and CDR2 SVGAGI. CDR3 region: CASRPVGNQPQHF. The CDR3 DNA reads TGTGCCAGCAGACCGGTGGGCAATCAGCCCCAGCATTTT.

The J gene is TRBJ2-5, the V gene TRBV11-2, with D perhaps matching TRBD2 (6 bases). V was pared by 5 bases and J by 3 bases, with 16 bases between. The CDR3 spans 15 residues. CDR1 and CDR2 from the germline V gene are SGHAT and FQNNGV. The CDR3 coding sequence is TGTGCCAGCAGCCACCCCCCGGGGGATGAAGAGACCCAGTACTTC. Protein: CASSHPPGDEETQYF.

The rearrangement joins TRBV29-1 to TRBJ1-3; D might be TRBD1 (5 bases). This CDR3 is built from 14 residues. V lost 7 bases and J lost 0, with 13 bases in between. Germline V gene lookup returns CDR1 SQVTM and CDR2 ANQGSEA. CDR3 nucleotide sequence: TGCAGCGCCAGGGTTCGCGGCTCTGGAAACACCATATATTTT. Amino acid sequence: CSARVRGSGNTIYF.

The CDR3 is CASSTGQPTSVTYEQYV. In DNA, the CDR3 is TGTGCCAGCAGCACGGGTCAGCCGACTAGCGTAACCTACGAGCAGTACGTC. The chain employs TRBV5-6 and TRBJ2-7, with 8 bases lining up with TRBD2. With V trimmed by 4 bases and J by 2 bases, 14 bases remained unmatched. The CDR3 is 17 residues long. From germline, CDR1 is SGHDT and CDR2 YYEEEE.

The chain links TRBV7-3 to TRBJ2-1; 7 bases map to TRBD2. The V gene end was trimmed by 4 bases and the J gene end by 2 bases; junction bases not matched to a gene: 8. The CDR3 totals 16 residues. Germline V gives CDR1 SGHTA, CDR2 FQGTGA. The CDR3 nucleotides are TGTGCCAGCAGCTCAACCGGGACTACACCCTACAATGAGCAGTTCTTC. The encoded protein is CASSSTGTTPYNEQFF. Combining the CDR3 with reference TRBV7-3 and TRBJ2-1 gives the whole variable domain GAGVSQTPSNKVTEKGKYVELRCDPISGHTALYWYRQSLGQGPEFLIYFQGTGAADDSGLPNDRFFAVRPEGSVSTLKIQRTERGDSAVYLCASSSTGTTPYNEQFFGPGTRLTVL.

The V gene is TRBV9, the J gene TRBJ2-2; TRBD2 aligns across 7 bases. Germline V gene lookup returns CDR1 SGDLS and CDR2 YYNGEE. The CDR3 is 19 amino acids. The V gene end was trimmed by 2 bases and the J gene end by 6 bases; junction bases not matched to a gene: 19. The CDR3 nucleotides read TGTGCCAGCAGCGTCAACCCCCGGGGGGAAGGGAGCCCGGCCGGGGAGCTGTTTTTT. It codes for CASSVNPRGEGSPAGELFF.

V is TRBV6-4 and J is TRBJ1-3; D ambiguous. In germline, CDR1 is MRHNA, CDR2 SNTAGT. Deletions cut 6 bases from V and 0 bases from J, with 12 bases between. The CDR3 sequence is 15 residues long. CDR3 protein: CASRPDGLSGNTIYF. The DNA of the CDR3 is TGTGCCAGCAGACCCGACGGACTCTCTGGAAACACCATATATTTT.

This chain uses TRBV7-2 with TRBJ2-7, with D possibly matching TRBD2 (5 bases). Per the germline V gene, CDR1 is SGHTA and CDR2 is FQGNSA. The CDR3 runs to 15 residues. Trimming took 5 bases from V and 1 from J, leaving 15 bases between them. CDR3 residues: CASSLSRVGSYEQYF. CDR3 DNA: TGTGCCAGCAGCCTTTCGAGGGTTGGTTCCTACGAGCAGTACTTC.

Of note for this clone: The junction departs from the called germline gene at one end, perhaps through a read error. The chain combines TRBV4-3 with TRBJ2-1; 8 bases line up with TRBD2. The length of the CDR3 is 17 residues. From germline, CDR1 is LGHNA and CDR2 YSLEER. CDR3 in amino acids: CAGSQGVSGGHDNEQFF. The CDR3 bases are TGCGCCGGCAGCCAAGGCGTGTCGGGGGGGCACGACAATGAGCAGTTCTTC.

This chain links TRBV23-1 with TRBJ1-3, with D unclear. TRBV23-1 qualifies as an ORF whose function is uncertain. The V and J ends lost 2 bases and 0 bases respectively, with 8 bases between them. This CDR3 spans 15 amino acids. CDR3 sequence (DNA): TGCGCCAGCAGTCAACAGGATAGCTCTGGAAACACCATATATTTT. It translates to CASSQQDSSGNTIYF.

The genes are TRBV27 and TRBJ1-1; a possible D gene is TRBD1 (5 bases). Per the germline V gene, CDR1 is MNHEY and CDR2 is SMNVEV (reference sequence). Trimming took 7 bases from V and 0 from J, leaving 12 bases between them. The CDR3 has 14 residues. DNA of the CDR3: TGTGCCAGCAAGAACCAGGGTCTGAACACTGAAGCTTTCTTT. The encoded protein is CASKNQGLNTEAFF.

This clone was counted only a few times. This sequence joins TRBV5-6 and TRBJ1-5; maybe TRBD1 (6 bases). Germline CDR1 and CDR2: SGHDT and YYEEEE. Trimming took off 0 bases at V and 2 bases at J, with 12 bases between the two ends. There are 16 residues in the CDR3. The CDR3 region is CASSLASRGGNQPQHF. In nucleotides, the CDR3 is TGTGCCAGCAGCTTGGCCTCCAGGGGAGGCAATCAGCCCCAGCATTTT. Variable domain in full (rest from reference TRBV5-6 and TRBJ1-5): DAGVTQSPTHLIKTRGQQVTLRCSPKSGHDTVSWYQQALGQGPQFIFQYYEEEERQRGNFPDRFSGHQFPNYSSELNVNALLLGDSALYLCASSLASRGGNQPQHFGDGTRLSIL.

The rearrangement uses TRBV6-6 and TRBJ1-5; D might be TRBD1 (5 bases). CDR1 is MNHNY, CDR2 SVGAGI, per germline (reference sequence). The CDR3 is 16 amino acids. V lost 1 base and J lost 0, with 10 bases in between. The CDR3 spells CASSYFGRASNQPQHF. CDR3 coding DNA: TGTGCCAGCAGTTACTTTGGCAGGGCTAGCAATCAGCCCCAGCATTTT.

This clone was counted a single time. This rearrangement joins TRBV7-9 to TRBJ2-7; TRBD2 matches at 12 bases. This CDR3 spans 15 amino acids. V was pared by 5 bases and J by 0 bases, with 2 bases of the junction left unmatched. Germline-derived CDR1 and CDR2 are SEHNR and FQNEAQ (reference sequence). This CDR3 is CASSPTSGSSYEQYF. As DNA, the CDR3 is TGTGCCAGCAGCCCGACTAGCGGGAGCTCCTACGAGCAGTACTTC.

This clone came up once. This chain connects TRBV10-3 to TRBJ2-3; perhaps TRBD2 as D (6 bases). Germline V gives CDR1 ENHRY, CDR2 SYGVKD. V was clipped by 10 bases and J by 2 bases, with 13 bases between them. CDR3 length: 13 residues. CDR3 protein: CATMEGTTDTQYF. In DNA, the CDR3 is TGTGCCACCATGGAGGGTACCACAGATACGCAGTATTTT.

This chain connects TRBV15 to TRBJ2-5; the D gene is possibly TRBD2 (6 bases). The closer fit of TRBJ2-7 to the DNA end suggests the J call may be wrong. The CDR3 is 14 residues long. In germline, CDR1 is LNHNV, CDR2 YYDKDF (reference sequence). The chain's CDR3 is CATSKGTGSYEQYF. As DNA, the CDR3 is TGTGCCACCAGCAAAGGGACTGGATCCTACGAGCAGTACTTC.